This TCR beta chain was recorded in a study of T cells in Graves' hyperthyroidism and ophthalmopathy. Many counts were recorded for this clonotype. CDR1 is LNHDA, CDR2 SQIVND, per germline (reference sequence). This CDR3 contains 13 residues. Trimming took off 3 bases at V and 2 bases at J, with 5 bases between the two ends. Amplified TCR beta CDR3 regions derived from RNA transcripts. First-round RT-PCR targeting the TCR CDR3 was performed with the HTBI primer set. TCRdb reprocessed the multiplex PCR reads with MiXCR, giving one entry per CDR3 protein. Of hundreds of thousands of distinct CDR3 sequences listed, roughly 40% are singletons.

This TCR derives from a man younger than 30 with Graves' hyperthyroidism. V is TRBV19 and J is TRBJ1-5; the D is unclear. The specimen was blood. The CDR3 spells CASSIIGNQPQHF. DNA for the CDR3: TGTGCCAGTAGTATCATTGGCAATCAGCCCCAGCATTTT.